The rows below give T cell receptor beta chains drawn from one sample of a study of T cell changes during pregnancy in multiple sclerosis. TCRdb's copy holds only in-frame clones and misses some; the assay was immunoSEQ multiplex PCR. The sample consists of 120,000 or so clones, under 95% of them appearing once. The sample in question was peripheral blood, obtained before pregnancy. The receptors were sampled from a female donor with multiple sclerosis, enrolled in a pregnancy study. Each CDR3 is given with its conserved first and last residue. The D gene is left open where the match is weak. Some rows mark clone size as missing; the rest say once, few, many or name a class of expanded clone.

>TRBV5-1|TRBJ2-1|.|.
CASSLSTADSYNEQFF
TGCGCCAGCAGCTTGTCGACTGCCGACTCCTACAATGAGCAGTTCTTC
>TRBV5-1|TRBJ1-1|.|.
CASSPSPRGEGNTEAFF
TGCGCCAGCAGCCCGTCACCCAGGGGAGAGGGGAACACTGAAGCTTTCTTT
>TRBV29-1|TRBJ1-1|.|.
CSVMTGMAVEAFF
TGCAGCGTGATGACAGGTATGGCCGTTGAAGCTTTCTTT
>TRBV6-1|TRBJ1-1|.|.
CASRGNTEAFF
TGTGCCAGCCGAGGGAACACTGAAGCTTTCTTT
>TRBV7-2|TRBJ1-1|.|.
CASSLRGPNTEAFF
TGTGCCAGCAGCTTAAGAGGCCCGAACACTGAAGCTTTCTTT
>TRBV19|TRBJ1-6|TRBD1|.
CASRIRDRGYNSPLHF
TGTGCCAGTAGGATCCGGGACAGGGGCTATAATTCACCCCTCCACTTT
>TRBV2|TRBJ2-7|.|once
CASSAGFYEQYF
TGTGCCAGCAGTGCAGGGTTCTACGAGCAGTACTTC
>TRBV27|TRBJ2-2|TRBD2|.
CASRSAGVNTGELFF
TGTGCCAGCAGATCAGCGGGGGTGAACACCGGGGAGCTGTTTTTT
>TRBV2|TRBJ1-3|.|.
CASSEQNSGNTIYF
TGTGCCAGCAGTGAACAGAACTCTGGAAACACCATATATTTT
>TRBV6-5|TRBJ2-1|TRBD2|.
CASSLREANEQFF
TGTGCCAGCAGTCTCCGGGAGGCCAATGAGCAGTTCTTC
>TRBV7-2|TRBJ1-2|TRBD1|few
CASSRDREVSYTF
TGTGCCAGCAGCCGGGACAGGGAAGTGAGCTACACCTTC
>TRBV5-5|TRBJ1-1|TRBD1|.
CASSLLTGGNTEAFF
TGTGCCAGCAGCCTCCTAACAGGGGGGAACACTGAAGCTTTCTTT
>TRBV30|TRBJ2-7|TRBD1|.
CACRGTAVYEQYF
TGTGCCTGCCGTGGGACAGCGGTCTACGAGCAGTACTTC
>TRBV29-1|TRBJ2-7|TRBD1|once
CSVGGTGTGGGEQYF
TGCAGCGTTGGGGGTACAGGCACAGGGGGAGGCGAGCAGTACTTC
>TRBV7-5|TRBJ2-7|.|.
CVRSQGTSEDEQYF
TGTGTCAGAAGCCAAGGGACTAGCGAGGACGAGCAGTACTTC
>TRBV5-1|TRBJ2-1|TRBD1|.
CASSVSSGTGGRKGYNEQFF
TGCGCCAGCAGCGTATCCTCCGGGACAGGGGGCAGGAAGGGCTACAATGAGCAGTTCTTC
>TRBV19|TRBJ1-1|.|.
CASSARVSGNTEAFF
TGTGCCAGTAGTGCCCGCGTGTCGGGGAACACTGAAGCTTTCTTT
>TRBV5-4|TRBJ2-7|TRBD1|.
CASSLEQGAYEQYF
TGTGCCAGCAGCTTGGAACAGGGGGCCTACGAGCAGTACTTC
>TRBV19|TRBJ2-2|.|.
CASRQSGQTNTGELFF
TGTGCCAGTAGGCAGAGCGGACAGACGAACACCGGGGAGCTGTTTTTT
>TRBV27|TRBJ1-5|TRBD1|.
CASSRRQGQDQPQHF
TGTGCCAGCAGTCGACGACAGGGACAAGATCAGCCCCAGCATTTT
>TRBV10-3|TRBJ1-5|.|.
CAISDRAVNQPQHF
TGTGCCATCAGTGACAGGGCGGTGAATCAGCCCCAGCATTTT
>TRBV21-1|TRBJ1-1|.|.
CASSNCYRFASTEAFF
TGTGCCAGCAGCAACTGTTACAGGTTCGCCTCCACTGAAGCTTTCTTT
>TRBV18|TRBJ1-3|.|.
CASSPSGPTSGNTIYF
TGTGCCAGCTCACCGAGCGGCCCGACCTCTGGAAACACCATATATTTT
>TRBV28|TRBJ2-7|.|.
CASRQHYEQYF
TGTGCCAGCAGGCAACACTACGAGCAGTACTTC
>TRBV10-1|TRBJ2-5|TRBD2|.
CASSATSGGLQETQYF
TGCGCCAGCAGTGCGACTAGCGGAGGCTTACAAGAGACCCAGTACTTC
>TRBV15|TRBJ2-1|TRBD2|once
CATSRELAGVYEQFF
TGTGCCACCAGCAGAGAACTAGCGGGAGTTTATGAGCAGTTCTTC
>TRBV25-1|TRBJ2-1|.|.
CASSEGSPRLGNEQFF
TGTGCCAGCAGTGAGGGGAGCCCCCGATTAGGCAATGAGCAGTTCTTC
>TRBV19|TRBJ2-1|.|.
CASSTPRPGEQFF
TGTGCCAGTAGTACCCCACGGCCAGGAGAGCAGTTCTTC
>TRBV7-9|TRBJ2-1|.|.
CASSSPGLSEQFF
TGTGCCAGCAGCTCACCGGGGTTGAGTGAGCAGTTCTTC
>TRBV21-1|TRBJ2-3|.|.
CASSTPPGGGRTDTQYF
TGTGCCAGCAGCACCCCCCCGGGGGGGGGCAGGACAGATACGCAGTATTTT
>TRBV7-2|TRBJ2-3|.|.
CASSFTGGTQYF
TGTGCCAGCAGCTTCACCGGGGGTACGCAGTATTTT
>TRBV6-5|TRBJ2-1|.|.
CASSYDQRDINEQFF
TGTGCCAGCAGTTACGACCAGCGGGACATCAATGAGCAGTTCTTC